This TCR beta chain was observed in a study of blood T cells in healthy people across ages (dated by TCRdb to between 2014 and 2017). With regard to the full study: Template switching captured roughly one uniquely barcoded TCR beta cDNA molecule per two T cells in model experiments. The study measured age-related changes in TCR beta repertoire diversity using deep sequencing normalized with unique cDNA molecular identifiers. Donors were grouped into four age groups: young (average approximately 16 years), middle-aged (under 40), aged (62) and long-lived (about 89). To avoid experimental bias, donors of different ages were randomly spread across the sequencing lanes. For two donors (one aged 18 to 30 and one aged 80 or older), the study analyzed two additional independent replicas of 1 million unique cDNA reads from the same blood draw. The investigation overall reported the following: Compared with the aged group, more naive CD4+ T cells, fewer expanded clones and increased TCR diversity were shown by the long-lived group, suggesting age selection. The percentage of naive T cells measured by flow cytometry correlated strongly with observed TCR beta diversity. As age increased, observed TCR beta diversity per million T cells dropped in a roughly linear way, and a significant reduction was already evident by age approximately 40. Because the CMV infection status of the donors was unknown, age-related changes in expanded clonotypes may potentially have been confounded. Bulk unsorted PBMC profiling prevented conclusive comparison of naive and antigen-experienced compartments. Estimates of total diversity based on one million sequenced T cells were considered lower bounds and underestimates.

The protocol used for the library was 5' RACE. The sequencer listed for this sample is Illumina HiSeq 2500. A second PCR of about 6 to 11 cycles was performed with a sample-barcoded 5' primer and a J-beta primer mix. A unique molecular identifier was introduced onto each TCR beta cDNA molecule by a template-switch 5' adaptor carrying 12 random nucleotides. Each sample yielded at least 2.5 million CDR3-containing paired-end reads. First-strand cDNA synthesis was performed from all RNA using the Mint cDNA synthesis kit, with priming by a TRBC-specific oligonucleotide. All cDNA was treated with uracil-DNA glycosylase and then went through a first 18-cycle PCR with the universal primers M1SS and BC2_uni_R. In the authors' own workflow: Each sample was normalized by randomly selecting 1 million high-quality reads, each carrying a distinct molecular identifier. Reads sharing molecular identifiers were discarded rather than binned into consensus sequences. MiTCR, with a Q25 quality threshold and the strictest error-elimination algorithm, was used for CDR3 identification, clonotype clustering and error correction. A nonparametric unseen species model with Euler transformation was used to estimate a lower bound on total TCR beta diversity. The public sequencing data were trimmed at Q25 with fastp and processed into clonotypes with MiXCR by TCRdb, which kept only in-frame beta chains. CDR3 protein duplicates are merged, each entry listing the most common genes and DNA. The V and J calls and clone size come from TCRdb's table, not from the authors' own analysis. The sample profile shows roughly 1,800,000 distinct CDR3 sequences; approximately 50% of them were found once. Jointly, the top ten make up less than 2.5% of the sample.

The donors were roughly 40 Caucasian individuals from Russia, aged about 6 to 95 years, who were systemically healthy. Around 9.9 milliliters of peripheral blood were collected from each donor into EDTA-treated Vacutainer tubes. PBMCs were isolated by Ficoll-Paque density-gradient centrifugation, with at least 7 million obtained per sample. Total RNA, at least 6 micrograms per sample, was extracted from PBMCs with Trizol reagent. The percentages of naive CD45RAhigh/CD27high T cells were determined by flow cytometry on a PBMC aliquot from every donor. Concerning this clonotype itself: Its antigen is unknown. Per-base qualities were not stored, and no clone one base away is much larger.

The receptor was isolated from a middle-aged woman in good health. The sample was blood.

The nucleotides are TGTGCCAGCAGAGGGTACTCCTACGAGCAGTACTTC. Its amino acids are CASRGYSYEQYF. The sequence is built from TRBV2 and TRBJ2-5; the D gene assignment is ambiguous. TRBJ2-7 explains the end of the DNA better; the J call may be wrong. Inclusive of the bounding cysteine and phenylalanine, the CDR3 is 12 residues long. Only the CDR3 region is kept as DNA, spanning 36 bases read in frame from base 1. Via the germline V gene, CDR1 is SNHLY and CDR2 FYNNEI.